The 29 T cell receptor beta chains below all came from one sample that was sequenced in a study of T cells in women clearing cervical HPV infection. Some clones are missing from TCRdb's copy, which holds only in-frame ones; the method was immunoSEQ multiplex PCR. The listing contains about 36,000 clones. Sequenced sample: blood buffy coat. These receptor sequences come from a woman aged 18 to 75 with a cervical HPV16 infection that either progressed to CIN3+ or cleared (not recorded which).

Remarks on this clone: The read terminates 3 residues before the CDR3 end, so the remaining end is supplied by the germline J gene. The chain uses TRBV3-1 (or the pseudogene TRBV3-2) and TRBJ2-7; perhaps TRBD1 as D (6 bases). The V and J ends lost 0 bases and 4 bases respectively, with 10 bases between them. The CDR3 loop spans 14 amino acids. Germline CDR1 and CDR2: LGHDT and YNNKEL (reference sequence). Incomplete CDR3 DNA: TGTGCCAGCAGCCAAGATACAGGGCTTTACGAG. Residues: CASSQDTGLYE. The full CDR3 protein reads CASSQDTGLYEQYF.

As to this clone: The missing CDR3 end, 3 residues past where the read stops, is filled in from the germline J gene. The V call is TRBV20-1, the J call TRBJ1-2; no reliable D call. V was shortened by 0 bases and J by 0 bases, with 11 bases between the two germline ends. The CDR3 loop spans 15 amino acids. The germline gives CDR1 DFQATT, CDR2 SNEGSKA (reference sequence). CDR3 in amino acids: CSARDGGRANYGYTF. The DNA read from the CDR3 is TGCAGTGCTAGAGATGGCGGCAGAGCTAACTATGGC.

In terms of frequency, this clone is medium-sized. The DNA ends 3 residues before the CDR3 does, and the rest of the CDR3 is filled in from the germline J gene. The chain links TRBV7-8 to TRBJ2-1; the D gene is possibly TRBD2 (7 bases). The V and J ends lost 0 bases and 7 bases respectively, with 16 bases between them. The CDR3 totals 16 residues. Germline values: CDR1 SGHVS, CDR2 FQNEAQ. The DNA read from the CDR3 is TGTGCCAGCAGCTTAGCGCCGGGGGGCCTGGGGAATGAG. As protein: CASSLAPGGLGNE. The CDR3 in its entirety is CASSLAPGGLGNEQFF. Combining the CDR3 with reference TRBV7-8 and TRBJ2-1 gives the whole variable domain GAGVSQSPRYKVAKRGQDVALRCDPISGHVSLFWYQQALGQGPEFLTYFQNEAQLDKSGLPSDRFFAERPEGSVSTLKIQRTQQEDSAVYLCASSLAPGGLGNEQFFGPGTRLTVL.

On this clone itself: Read data end 3 residues before the CDR3 end; the end is taken from the germline J gene. This chain uses TRBV14 with TRBJ2-3, with a weak D call TRBD2 (5 bases). CDR3 length equals 15 residues. V shed 3 bases and J shed 0 bases, with 10 bases lying between them. The germline CDR1 and CDR2 sequences are SGHDN and FVKESK. The CDR3 here is CASSQKAASTDTQYF. The DNA read from the CDR3 is TGTGCCAGCAGCCAGAAAGCGGCTAGCACAGATACG.

Worth noting for this clone: The sequence runs out 3 residues before the end of the CDR3; the remainder is reconstructed from the germline J gene. The chain combines TRBV19 with TRBJ1-2, with D possibly matching TRBD1 (5 bases). Germline lookup yields CDR1 LNHDA and CDR2 SQIVND (reference sequence). CDR3 length equals 15 residues. The covered CDR3 bases are TGTGCCAGTAGTTACGTCGGCGGGGGGTACAATGAC. Protein: CASSYVGGGYND. The full CDR3 reads CASSYVGGGYNDYTF. The whole variable domain, filled in from reference TRBV19 and TRBJ1-2, reads DGGITQSPKYLFRKEGQNVTLSCEQNLNHDAMYWYRQDPGQGLRLIYYSQIVNDFQKGDIAEGYSVSREKKESFPLTVTSAQKNPTAFYLCASSYVGGGYNDYTFGSGTRLTVV.

On this clone: The read ends 3 residues before the CDR3 terminus; that terminus is restored from the germline J gene. V usage is TRBV20-1 and J usage is TRBJ2-1; D unclear. V was pared by 1 base and J by 4 bases, with 14 bases between. The germline CDR1 and CDR2 sequences are DFQATT and SNEGSKA (reference sequence). The CDR3 sequence is 15 residues long. CDR3 bases read: TGCAGTGCTAGAGCCCTCCCTCAGCGTTACAATGAG. It yields the protein CSARALPQRYNE. The CDR3 in full is CSARALPQRYNEQFF.

Turning to this clone: Read data end 3 residues before the CDR3 end; the end is taken from the germline J gene. The J gene is TRBJ2-5, the V gene TRBV4-1; 9 nucleotides line up with TRBD1. V lost 4 bases, J lost 4 bases, and 7 bases stayed unmatched. The CDR3 totals 15 residues. Per the germline V gene, CDR1 is MGHRA and CDR2 is YSYEKL. The sequenced part of the CDR3 DNA is TGCGCCAGCAGCCTACCGGGACAGGGAGGAGAGACC. Its translation is CASSLPGQGGET. In full, the CDR3 reads CASSLPGQGGETQYF.

As concerns this clone: The read halts 3 residues ahead of the CDR3 end, with the missing end drawn from the germline J gene. J is TRBJ1-1 and V is TRBV20-1; no definite D call. This CDR3 spans 13 amino acids. V was trimmed by 4 bases and J by 7 bases, leaving 16 bases between them. Germline V gene sequence: CDR1 DFQATT, CDR2 SNEGSKA (reference sequence). The CDR3 bases that were read are TGCAGTGCTACGCCCGGGGTTGAGGGTGAA. This encodes CSATPGVEGE. The full CDR3 is CSATPGVEGEAFF.

About this clone: The CDR3 is cut off 3 residues early in the read; its end comes from the germline J gene. V gene TRBV12-3 or TRBV12-4 combines with J gene TRBJ1-5, with TRBD1 as a possible D gene (6 bases). Trimming shortened V by 7 bases and J by 0 bases, and 13 bases separated the two germline ends. The CDR3 length is 15 residues. CDR3 bases read: TGTGCCAGCACCACCACAGGGATTAGCAATCAGCCC. Translated, it gives CASTTTGISNQP. Given in full, the CDR3 is CASTTTGISNQPQHF.

The DNA read from the CDR3 is TGCGCCAGCAGCTTGCAGACAGCGATGAGGAATGAG. This codes for CASSLQTAMRNE. The entire CDR3 protein reads CASSLQTAMRNEQFF. The chain links TRBV5-1 to TRBJ2-1; perhaps TRBD1 as D (5 bases). The read ends 3 residues shy of where the CDR3 ends; the end is completed using the germline J gene. This CDR3 has 15 amino acids. Trimming removed 1 base at V and 7 bases at J, with 15 bases between. Germline V gene data show CDR1 as SGHRS and CDR2 as YFSETQ.

In the case of this clone: The read stops 3 residues short of the end of the CDR3; the missing end is completed from the germline J gene. The rearrangement uses TRBV6-2 or TRBV6-3 and TRBJ2-7; TRBD1 agrees at 8 bases. The CDR3 runs 13 residues. The V segment lost 1 base and the J segment 5 bases; nucleotides outside the gene matches: 1. The germline V gene has CDR1 MNHEY and CDR2 SVGEGT. CDR3 DNA, as far as it was read: TGTGCCAGCAGTTACTGGACAGGGAACGAG. This encodes CASSYWTGNE. The full CDR3 sequence reads CASSYWTGNEQYF.

The sequenced part of the CDR3 DNA is TGTGCCATCAGTGGCGTCCCGAACTATGGC. It encodes CAISGVPNYG. The whole CDR3 is CAISGVPNYGYTF. The chain joins TRBV10-3 to TRBJ1-2; D is undetermined. The missing CDR3 end, 3 residues past where the read stops, is filled in from the germline J gene. Germline V gene data show CDR1 as ENHRY and CDR2 as SYGVKD. The V end was cut by 4 bases, the J end by 2 bases, with 8 bases between. The CDR3 is 13 residues long.

A word on this clone: The read falls 3 residues short of the CDR3 end, and the missing part is taken from the germline J gene. The chain joins TRBV18 to TRBJ2-5; a possible D gene is TRBD1 (5 bases). V was shortened by 3 bases and J by 3 bases, with 11 bases between the two germline ends. This CDR3 is built from 14 residues. Germline CDR1 is KGHSH and CDR2 is LQKENI. The CDR3 loop is CASSPQGTEETQYF. The CDR3 bases that were read are TGTGCCAGCTCACCCCAGGGAACAGAAGAGACC.

Of note for this clone: The read ends 3 residues early relative to the CDR3; the germline J gene fills the gap. The chain links TRBV4-1 to TRBJ1-2, with 7 bases matching TRBD1. The ends lost 1 base at V and 2 bases at J; junction bases unmatched: 10. The CDR3 contains 17 residues. Per the germline V gene, CDR1 is MGHRA and CDR2 is YSYEKL. Incomplete CDR3 DNA: TGCGCCAGCAGCCAAGGATTTGGAGCACAGGGGAACTATGGC. It yields the protein CASSQGFGAQGNYG. The CDR3, in full, reads CASSQGFGAQGNYGYTF.

The sequenced CDR3 bases are TGTGCCAGCAGTGAAGCTTCACTAGCGGGAGGGTCG. Its translation: CASSEASLAGGS. The full CDR3 protein is CASSEASLAGGSQYF. The chain employs TRBV6-1 and TRBJ2-3, with 13 positions matching TRBD2. Coverage ceases 3 residues before the CDR3 finishes, and the germline J gene fills in the end. This CDR3 region has 15 residues. Germline V gene sequence: CDR1 MNHNS, CDR2 SASEGT.

As regards this clone: The read comes to an end 3 residues before the CDR3 does, leaving the germline J gene to fill in the end. The chain links TRBV20-1 to TRBJ1-5, with a possible D match to TRBD1 (6 bases). V lost 3 bases and J lost 9, with 15 bases in between. Germline loops: CDR1 DFQATT, CDR2 SNEGSKA (reference sequence). The CDR3 consists of 13 residues. CDR3 DNA (partial): TGCAGTGCTAGTAGGACAGACCCGGGGCCC. This translates into CSASRTDPGP. The whole CDR3 protein reads CSASRTDPGPQHF.

In regard to this clone: The read finishes 3 residues shy of the CDR3 end, and the germline J gene is used to complete it. The rearrangement uses TRBV5-1 and TRBJ2-1, with D possibly matching TRBD2 (5 bases). The CDR3 runs 15 residues. Germline CDR1 SGHRS, CDR2 YFSETQ. V was trimmed by 6 bases and J by 0 bases, leaving 13 bases between them. The CDR3 DNA, read in part, is TGCGCCAGCATCCTACTGGCGGGCTCCTACAATGAG. Its protein product is CASILLAGSYNE. The whole CDR3 protein is CASILLAGSYNEQFF.

A remark on this clone: From the germline J gene comes the end of the CDR3, since the read stops 3 residues before it. V is TRBV10-3 and J is TRBJ1-3; TRBD1 might be the D (6 bases). V was trimmed by 0 bases and J by 4 bases, leaving 13 bases between them. The CDR3 has 16 amino acids. Germline lookup yields CDR1 ENHRY and CDR2 SYGVKD. The sequenced CDR3 bases are TGTGCCATCAGTGAGTCCTCCAGGGGAGTCGGAAACACC. Translating it yields CAISESSRGVGNT. The entire CDR3 reads CAISESSRGVGNTIYF.

A note on this clone: The CDR3 is cut off 3 residues early in the read; its end comes from the germline J gene. This chain connects TRBV7-2 to TRBJ1-3; D is perhaps TRBD1 (6 bases). V lost 5 bases and J 4 bases, leaving 12 bases between the germline ends. The CDR3 is 14 residues long. CDR1 and CDR2 (germline): SGHTA, FQGNSA. The sequenced CDR3 bases are TGTGCCAGCAGCGTACGACAGGAGGGAAACACC. As protein: CASSVRQEGNT. The whole CDR3 sequence reads CASSVRQEGNTIYF. Full variable domain (remainder filled in from reference TRBV7-2 and TRBJ1-3): GAGVSQSPSNKVTEKGKDVELRCDPISGHTALYWYRQSLGQGLEFLIYFQGNSAPDKSGLPSDRFSAERTGGSVSTLTIQRTQQEDSAVYLCASSVRQEGNTIYFGEGSWLTVV.

As concerns this clone: The missing CDR3 end, 3 residues past where the read stops, is filled in from the germline J gene. V and J are TRBV20-1 and TRBJ1-1; unclear D gene. The germline CDR1 and CDR2 sequences are DFQATT and SNEGSKA (reference sequence). Trimming stripped 5 bases from V and 1 base from J, with 11 bases between. The CDR3 consists of 13 residues. This chain's CDR3 is CSAPRDSNTEAFF. The CDR3 bases that were read are TGCAGTGCTCCCCGTGACTCGAACACTGAA.

This clone is medium-sized by frequency. The observed sequence ends 3 residues before the CDR3 terminus, with the missing tail filled in from the germline J gene. The chain joins TRBV6-2 or TRBV6-3 to TRBJ2-1; 7 bases agree with TRBD2. From germline, CDR1 is MNHEY and CDR2 SVGEGT. V shed 6 bases, J shed 3 bases, and the junction held 11 bases outside the gene matches. CDR3 length equals 16 residues. The CDR3 spells CASSHLEASGYNEQFF. Partial CDR3 DNA: TGTGCCAGCAGCCACTTGGAGGCTAGCGGCTACAATGAG.

With respect to this clone: Sequencing ends 3 residues short of the CDR3 end; the germline J gene provides the rest. The chain employs TRBV6-1 and TRBJ1-5; no clear D. CDR1 is MNHNS and CDR2 is SASEGT in the germline V gene. The CDR3 extends over 15 amino acids. V gave up 3 bases and J gave up 6 bases, with 15 bases separating them. This CDR3 is CASSDRWQAGQPQHF. Partial CDR3 DNA: TGTGCCAGCAGTGATCGATGGCAGGCCGGTCAGCCC.

This clone registers medium-sized by frequency. The read terminates 3 residues ahead of where the CDR3 ends, so the germline J gene completes it. The chain has TRBV18 and TRBJ1-1; D is possibly TRBD1 (5 bases). The CDR3 contains 14 residues. V was trimmed by 4 bases and J by 1 base, leaving 10 bases between them. The germline CDR1 and CDR2 sequences are KGHSH and LQKENI. CDR3 bases read: TGTGCCAGCTCACAGGGGTTGGCGAACACTGAA. Protein: CASSQGLANTE. The CDR3 reads in full as CASSQGLANTEAFF. Filled out from reference TRBV18 and TRBJ1-1, the complete variable domain reads NAGVMQNPRHLVRRRGQEARLRCSPMKGHSHVYWYRQLPEEGLKFMVYLQKENIIDESGMPKERFSAEFPKEGPSILRIQQVVRGDSAAYFCASSQGLANTEAFFGQGTRLTVV.

As for this clone: The read finishes 3 residues shy of the CDR3 end, and the germline J gene is used to complete it. The rearrangement uses TRBV7-8 and TRBJ2-7; tentatively, D is TRBD1 (5 bases). Germline-derived CDR1 and CDR2 are SGHVS and FQNEAQ. The V and J ends lost 6 bases and 0 bases respectively, with 15 bases between them. This CDR3 spans 15 amino acids. The covered CDR3 bases are TGTGCCAGCAGTACGCATCAGGGCCCCTCCTACGAG. Its protein product is CASSTHQGPSYE. The CDR3 reads in full as CASSTHQGPSYEQYF.

On this clone itself: The observed sequence ends 3 residues before the CDR3 terminus, with the missing tail filled in from the germline J gene. The chain has TRBV2 and TRBJ2-2, with no clear D. The V and J ends lost 6 bases and 1 base respectively, with 6 bases between them. CDR1 SNHLY and CDR2 FYNNEI come from the germline V gene. The CDR3 is 13 residues long. CDR3 DNA, as far as it was read: TGTGCCAGCAGCCGACAGAACACCGGGGAG. Its protein product is CASSRQNTGE. The whole CDR3 region reads CASSRQNTGELFF.

Notes on this clone: The read comes to an end 3 residues before the CDR3 does, leaving the germline J gene to fill in the end. The chain joins TRBV7-6 to TRBJ2-2; 8 nucleotides match TRBD1. After removal of 4 bases from V and 4 bases from J, the junction contained 8 bases not matched to a gene. The CDR3 contains 16 residues. CDR1 and CDR2 (germline): SGHVS, FNYEAQ. The sequenced part of the CDR3 DNA is TGTGCCAGCAGCTCCGGACAGGGATCTACCACCGGGGAG. Translated: CASSSGQGSTTGE. The CDR3 in its entirety is CASSSGQGSTTGELFF.

The chain's CDR3 is CASSPSRGLVETQYF. Partial CDR3 DNA: TGTGCCAGCTCACCAAGCAGGGGGTTGGTAGAGACC. The chain employs TRBV18 and TRBJ2-5; 7 bases agree with TRBD1. Read data end 3 residues before the CDR3 end; the end is taken from the germline J gene. CDR1 and CDR2 from the germline V gene are KGHSH and LQKENI. This CDR3 is 15 amino acids long. The V and J ends lost 2 bases and 4 bases, in that order; junction bases with no gene match: 7.

With regard to this clone: The DNA ends 3 residues before the CDR3 does, and the rest of the CDR3 is filled in from the germline J gene. The chain has TRBV5-1 and TRBJ2-1, with 7 positions matching TRBD2. CDR1 is SGHRS, CDR2 YFSETQ, per germline. The CDR3 totals 15 residues. With V trimmed by 3 bases and J by 1 base, 4 bases remained unmatched. The sequenced CDR3 bases are TGCGCCAGCAGCTCGGTAGCGGGTTCCTACAATGAG. It yields the protein CASSSVAGSYNE. The full CDR3 reads CASSSVAGSYNEQFF. Variable domain in full (rest from reference TRBV5-1 and TRBJ2-1): KAGVTQTPRYLIKTRGQQVTLSCSPISGHRSVSWYQQTPGQGLQFLFEYFSETQRNKGNFPGRFSGRQFSNSRSEMNVSTLELGDSALYLCASSSVAGSYNEQFFGPGTRLTVL.

On this clone itself: The CDR3 end is not reached by the read, which stops 3 residues before it; the germline J gene fills it in. The V gene is TRBV7-8, the J gene TRBJ2-7; 7 nucleotides agree with TRBD1. V dropped 5 bases and J dropped 3; count of bases not matched to a gene: 10. CDR1 SGHVS and CDR2 FQNEAQ come from the germline V gene. This CDR3 has 15 residues. The DNA read from the CDR3 is TGTGCCAGCAGCGCCCGAAGGACAGGCCGCTACGAG. It encodes CASSARRTGRYE. The complete CDR3 protein is CASSARRTGRYEQYF. Full variable domain (remainder filled in from reference TRBV7-8 and TRBJ2-7): GAGVSQSPRYKVAKRGQDVALRCDPISGHVSLFWYQQALGQGPEFLTYFQNEAQLDKSGLPSDRFFAERPEGSVSTLKIQRTQQEDSAVYLCASSARRTGRYEQYFGPGTRLTVT.